The clone carrying this TCR beta chain appeared once. This specimen belongs to a study of blood T cell repertoires in COVID-19. Clones were sequenced by immunoSEQ multiplex PCR, and TCRdb holds only the in-frame ones, with some missing. The profile shows roughly 340,000 clones, under 95% of them singletons. The germline V gene encodes CDR1 MNHEY and CDR2 SMNVEV (reference sequence). V lost 6 bases and J lost 3; bases outside the gene matches: 9. The CDR3 has 15 residues. The TCR sequence derives from a woman younger than 35 who had recovered from COVID-19. Sequencing was performed on peripheral blood. J is TRBJ1-2 and V is TRBV27; 8 positions agree with TRBD1. CDR3: CASSLLRGLDYGYTF. CDR3 nucleotides: TGTGCCAGCAGCCTTCTCAGGGGGCTCGACTATGGCTACACCTTC.